Listed here is a single TCR beta chain. These data are taken from a study of blood T cell repertoires in COVID-19. Study summary: Acute-phase and convalescent COVID-19 samples originated in the United States, Italy and Spain. In each case, the material was cDNA or gDNA derived from T cells, B-cell-depleted T cells, or PBMCs.

Germline trimming cut 6 bases from V and 0 bases from J; bases unmatched to any gene: 5. The CDR3 spans 15 residues. Germline CDR1 and CDR2: MNHEY and SMNVEV (reference sequence). Source study methods: By means of reference gene primer amplification, nucleated cell counts were estimated. The method was immunoSEQ multiplex PCR; TCRdb's version includes in-frame clones alone and lacks a portion of them. The DNA gave D and trimming, while V, J and clone size come from that table. This sample has some 150,000 clones, with 75% to 85% found just once. The TCR sequence derives from a woman aged 45-65 years with acute or convalescent COVID-19. The specimen was peripheral blood. The chain links TRBV27 to TRBJ2-3; 8 positions match TRBD1. The CDR3 nucleotides are TGTGCCAGCAGGGGACAGGTTCTAAGCACAGATACGCAGTATTTT. This gives the protein CASRGQVLSTDTQYF.